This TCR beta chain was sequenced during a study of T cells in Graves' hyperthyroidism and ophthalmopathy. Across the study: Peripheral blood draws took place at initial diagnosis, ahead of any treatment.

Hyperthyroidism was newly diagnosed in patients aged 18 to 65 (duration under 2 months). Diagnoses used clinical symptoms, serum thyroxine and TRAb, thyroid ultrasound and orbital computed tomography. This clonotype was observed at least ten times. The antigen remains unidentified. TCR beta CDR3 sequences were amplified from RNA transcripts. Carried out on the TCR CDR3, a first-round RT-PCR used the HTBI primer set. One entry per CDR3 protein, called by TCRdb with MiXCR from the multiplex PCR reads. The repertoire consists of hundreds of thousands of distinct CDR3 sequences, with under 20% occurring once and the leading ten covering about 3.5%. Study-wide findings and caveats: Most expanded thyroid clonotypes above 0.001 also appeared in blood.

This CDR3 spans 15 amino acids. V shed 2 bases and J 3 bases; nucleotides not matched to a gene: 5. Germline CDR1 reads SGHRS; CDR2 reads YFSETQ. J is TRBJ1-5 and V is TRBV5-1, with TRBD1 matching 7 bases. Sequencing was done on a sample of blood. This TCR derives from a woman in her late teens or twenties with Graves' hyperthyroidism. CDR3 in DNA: TGCGCCAGCAGCTTAGGGGACAGCTACAATCAGCCCCAGCATTTT. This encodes CASSLGDSYNQPQHF.